What follows are 21 T cell receptor beta chains derived from one specimen sequenced in a study of cytomegalovirus exposure and HLA in healthy donors. Vbeta (60) and Jbeta (13) primers were used in the PCR. Libraries were prepared by immunoSEQ multiplex PCR; TCRdb keeps only in-frame clonotypes and omits some of them. The top ten clones hold over 2% of a sample with about 180,000 clones, more than 65% of them seen once. Input material: PBMCs. These receptors came from a woman aged 25 to 39 in good health and CMV-seropositive.

This chain links TRBV19 with TRBJ1-5, with a possible D match to TRBD1 (6 bases). Germline V gene data show CDR1 as LNHDA and CDR2 as SQIVND (reference sequence). V was pared by 7 bases and J by 3 bases, with 13 bases between. This CDR3 region has 14 residues. The CDR3 sequence: CASKQQGFNQPQHF. The CDR3 DNA reads as TGTGCCAGTAAGCAACAGGGATTCAATCAGCCCCAGCATTTT.

This rearrangement joins TRBV5-1 to TRBJ2-1, with 9 bases aligning to TRBD2. The V gene end was trimmed by 4 bases and the J gene end by 2 bases; junction bases not matched to a gene: 7. Germline CDR1 SGHRS, CDR2 YFSETQ. The CDR3 has 16 amino acids. The DNA for the CDR3 is TGCGCCAGCAGCCATATAGCGGGGGAGGCCTACAATGAGCAGTTCTTC. Translated, it gives CASSHIAGEAYNEQFF.

This clone was seen a single time. The chain carries TRBV9 and TRBJ2-1; TRBD2 agrees at 11 bases. This CDR3 spans 18 amino acids. Trimming took 0 bases from V and 0 from J; bases not matched to a gene: 5. Germline V gene lookup returns CDR1 SGDLS and CDR2 YYNGEE. In DNA form, the CDR3 reads TGTGCCAGCAGCGTAGATTCTAGCGGGGGGAGCTCCTACAATGAGCAGTTCTTC. It is translated as CASSVDSSGGSSYNEQFF.

The table lists this clone with a few counts. The chain has TRBV11-3 and TRBJ1-1; tentative D call: TRBD1 (5 bases). The V end was cut by 1 base, the J end by 9 bases, with 12 bases between. The germline V gene encodes CDR1 SGHNT and CDR2 YENEEA. There are 13 residues in the CDR3. For the CDR3, the DNA is TGTGCCAGCAGCTTAGCCGACAGTCCTAAAGCTTTCTTT. It encodes CASSLADSPKAFF.

The rearrangement links TRBV19 to TRBJ2-1, with TRBD1 identical over 10 bases. The CDR3 has 15 residues. J was trimmed by 3 bases and V by 6 bases; bases with no gene match: 5. CDR1 and CDR2 (germline): LNHDA, SQIVND (reference sequence). The CDR3 DNA reads as TGTGCCAGTAGAGAGGGACAGGGGTACTACAATGAGCAGTTCTTC. It encodes CASREGQGYYNEQFF. Variable domain in full (rest from reference TRBV19 and TRBJ2-1): DGGITQSPKYLFRKEGQNVTLSCEQNLNHDAMYWYRQDPGQGLRLIYYSQIVNDFQKGDIAEGYSVSREKKESFPLTVTSAQKNPTAFYLCASREGQGYYNEQFFGPGTRLTVL.

V and J are TRBV2 and TRBJ2-5, with D uncertain. The DNA end is more similar to TRBJ2-7, so the J call may be wrong. This CDR3 spans 11 amino acids. CDR1 and CDR2 from the germline V gene are SNHLY and FYNNEI. The CDR3 loop is CASRERYEQYF. The DNA of the CDR3 is TGTGCCAGCAGGGAACGATACGAGCAGTACTTC.

The rearrangement uses TRBV4-3 and TRBJ2-3; weak D call: TRBD2 (5 bases). V was shortened by 0 bases and J by 5 bases, with 9 bases between the two germline ends. Germline CDR1 LGHNA, CDR2 YSLEER. The CDR3 loop spans 14 amino acids. Here the CDR3 DNA reads TGCGCCAGCAGCCAAGAAAGAACTAGAGATACGCAGTATTTT. This translates into CASSQERTRDTQYF.

The V gene is TRBV6-6, the J gene TRBJ2-2; D may be TRBD2 (6 bases). The V and J ends lost 7 bases and 4 bases respectively, with 10 bases between them. The CDR3 consists of 13 residues. CDR1 is MNHNY and CDR2 is SVGAGI in the germline V gene (reference sequence). The CDR3 spells CASKEGLTGELFF. In DNA, the CDR3 is TGTGCCAGCAAGGAGGGGCTCACCGGGGAGCTGTTTTTT.

This chain joins TRBV5-1 and TRBJ2-7, with 7 bases matching TRBD1. The J segment lost 5 bases and the V segment lost 2 bases, leaving 7 bases of the junction unmatched. The germline CDR1 and CDR2 sequences are SGHRS and YFSETQ. The CDR3 loop spans 14 amino acids. CDR3 protein: CASSLQGFQDEQYF. The CDR3 coding sequence is TGCGCCAGCAGCTTACAGGGGTTTCAGGACGAGCAGTACTTC.

DNA for the CDR3: TGTGCCAGCAGTTACTCGAGTGACAGGGGGGGAAAACTGTTTTTT. This translates into CASSYSSDRGGKLFF. The V gene is TRBV6-6, the J gene TRBJ1-4; 9 bases align to TRBD1. J gave up 10 bases and V 0 bases, and 6 bases lay outside the gene matches. CDR3 length: 15 residues. In germline, CDR1 is MNHNY, CDR2 SVGAGI (reference sequence).

The rearrangement links TRBV19 to TRBJ1-4; the D gene is possibly TRBD1 (5 bases). Germline V lookup: CDR1 LNHDA, CDR2 SQIVND (reference sequence). CDR3 size: 14 residues. V was trimmed by 7 bases and J by 7 bases, leaving 16 bases between them. As DNA, the CDR3 is TGTGCCAGTAAACCGGGGGGGAAATTTGAAAAACTGTTTTTT. This gives the protein CASKPGGKFEKLFF. Looking up the rest from reference TRBV19 and TRBJ1-4 gives the full variable domain: DGGITQSPKYLFRKEGQNVTLSCEQNLNHDAMYWYRQDPGQGLRLIYYSQIVNDFQKGDIAEGYSVSREKKESFPLTVTSAQKNPTAFYLCASKPGGKFEKLFFGSGTQLSVL.

This clone appeared once. J is TRBJ1-5 and V is TRBV28; 10 bases fit TRBD1. Trimming cost V 5 bases and J 7 bases; bases outside gene matches: 8. This CDR3 region has 15 residues. Germline CDR1 MDHEN, CDR2 SYDVKM. As DNA, the CDR3 is TGTGCCAGCAGTATCTACCGGGACAGGGGACAGCCCCAGCATTTT. It codes for CASSIYRDRGQPQHF.

V and J are TRBV7-9 and TRBJ2-7; 8 nucleotides agree with TRBD1. CDR3 size: 13 residues. The V gene end was trimmed by 7 bases and the J gene end by 6 bases; junction bases not matched to a gene: 8. The germline CDR1 and CDR2 sequences are SEHNR and FQNEAQ (reference sequence). The CDR3 DNA follows: TGTGCCAGCACCCGAGGGACAGGCGGCGAGCAGTACTTC. This encodes CASTRGTGGEQYF.

The sample holds a few counts of this clone. The chain joins TRBV27 to TRBJ2-7; tentative D call: TRBD2 (6 bases). The germline V gene has CDR1 MNHEY and CDR2 SMNVEV (reference sequence). Trimming took off 0 bases at V and 5 bases at J, with 8 bases between the two ends. The CDR3 sequence is 13 residues long. CDR3 in amino acids: CASSLSRRDEQYF. For the CDR3, the DNA is TGTGCCAGCAGTTTATCGAGGAGGGACGAGCAGTACTTC.

V gene TRBV10-3 combines with J gene TRBJ1-2; possible D gene TRBD1, 5 bases. This CDR3 has 14 residues. V gave up 2 bases and J gave up 5 bases, with 12 bases separating them. Germline V lookup: CDR1 ENHRY, CDR2 SYGVKD. The chain's CDR3 is CAISEDSPMYGYTF. In DNA form, the CDR3 reads TGTGCCATCAGTGAGGACAGCCCAATGTATGGCTACACCTTC.

The J gene is TRBJ1-2, the V gene TRBV2; D unresolved. Germline lookup yields CDR1 SNHLY and CDR2 FYNNEI. The CDR3 extends over 14 amino acids. The V end lost 2 bases, the J end lost 2 bases, and 9 bases lay between the germline ends. The CDR3 sequence: CASSELQENYGYTF. CDR3 nucleotides: TGTGCCAGCAGTGAATTGCAGGAAAACTATGGCTACACCTTC.

V usage is TRBV9 and J usage is TRBJ2-7, with 7 bases lining up with TRBD2. The CDR3 covers 15 residues. Germline assignment: CDR1 SGDLS and CDR2 YYNGEE. With 0 bases clipped from V and 3 bases from J, the junction kept 6 bases outside the gene matches. For the CDR3, the DNA is TGTGCCAGCAGCGTAGCACTAGCGAGTTACTACGAGCAGTACTTC. Translated: CASSVALASYYEQYF.

V gene TRBV30 combines with J gene TRBJ2-7; perhaps TRBD1 as D (6 bases). V lost 5 bases, J lost 2 bases, and 13 bases lay in between. Looked up from germline, CDR1 is GTSNPN and CDR2 is SVGIG (reference sequence). This CDR3 has 13 amino acids. CDR3 in DNA: TGTGCCTGGTCCTACAGGGCCCCCTACGAGCAGTACTTC. It specifies CAWSYRAPYEQYF.

The gene calls are TRBV19 and TRBJ2-7; possible D gene TRBD1, 7 bases. CDR1 is LNHDA and CDR2 is SQIVND in the germline V gene (reference sequence). With 3 bases removed from V and 3 bases from J, the gap between germline ends came to 12 bases. This CDR3 contains 14 residues. In nucleotides, the CDR3 is TGTGCCAGTAGTATCGGGGGACAGCTCTACGAGCAGTACTTC. Protein product: CASSIGGQLYEQYF.

This chain joins TRBV30 and TRBJ2-2; TRBD2 matches at 8 bases. The CDR3 length is 15 residues. V was pared by 5 bases and J by 3 bases, with 8 bases of the junction left unmatched. The germline gives CDR1 GTSNPN, CDR2 SVGIG (reference sequence). CDR3 residues: CAWARGGADTGELFF. The CDR3 nucleotides are TGTGCCTGGGCCCGGGGGGGGGCCGACACCGGGGAGCTGTTTTTT.

This clone has a single count. The CDR3 region has the DNA TGTGCCAGCAGCTTCGGGGGGCGAGATGGCTACACCTTC. Its protein is CASSFGGRDGYTF. This sequence joins TRBV5-6 and TRBJ1-2, with a possible D match to TRBD1 (6 bases). CDR1 and CDR2 (germline): SGHDT, YYEEEE. The CDR3 is 13 residues long. V was pared by 2 bases and J by 6 bases, with 11 bases between. Complete variable domain (other parts from reference TRBV5-6 and TRBJ1-2): DAGVTQSPTHLIKTRGQQVTLRCSPKSGHDTVSWYQQALGQGPQFIFQYYEEEERQRGNFPDRFSGHQFPNYSSELNVNALLLGDSALYLCASSFGGRDGYTFGSGTRLTVV.